The text below deals with one TCR beta chain. Data came from immunoSEQ multiplex PCR; TCRdb stores just in-frame clones and leaves some out. The table includes over 400,000 clones, 90% to 97% detected once. With V trimmed by 5 bases and J by 6 bases, 13 bases remained unmatched. Germline assignment: CDR1 SGHTA and CDR2 FQGNSA. The CDR3 has 16 residues. The data were obtained in a study of shared clonotypes between healthy human individuals. This chain uses TRBV7-2 with TRBJ2-3, with 8 bases fitting TRBD2. The sequence was obtained from a woman under 40 in good health. Sequencing was done on a sample of naive CD4+ T cells sorted from blood. The sample's subset: CD45RA+ positively selected. The CDR3 sequence: CASSVGLALGPDTQYF. The CDR3 DNA is TGTGCCAGCAGCGTAGGACTAGCCCTGGGTCCCGATACGCAGTATTTT.